Each of the 27 T cell receptor beta chains below was sequenced from the same sample in a study of Ad26.COV2.S vaccination and SARS-CoV-2 variants. Assay used: immunoSEQ multiplex PCR; TCRdb lists only in-frame clones, some missing. The sample lists 350,000 to 500,000 clones, 80% to 90% occurring once. Treatment indicated: over 15 received Ad26.COV2.S at low or high dose, single or two shots; about 5 received placebo; per-sample allocation not given. On day 63 after the first injection, vaccine and placebo recipients gave samples. The sample here was peripheral blood, taken in a trial of Ad26.COV2.S vaccine versus placebo. Source of these receptors: a person aged 18 to 65 who received the Ad26.COV2.S COVID-19 vaccine or a placebo.

The chain joins TRBV7-3 to TRBJ2-3; TRBD2 agrees at 9 bases. This CDR3 comprises 15 residues. After removal of 6 bases from V and 1 base from J, the junction contained 5 bases not matched to a gene. CDR1 is SGHTA and CDR2 is FQGTGA in the germline V gene. CDR3: CASRPSSGGTDTQYF. CDR3 bases: TGTGCCAGCAGACCTTCTAGCGGGGGCACAGATACGCAGTATTTT.

In nucleotides, the CDR3 is TGTGCCAGCAGTAGGACAGGTGAACCCAGAAACACCATATATTTT. Translated, it gives CASSRTGEPRNTIYF. The chain employs TRBV27 and TRBJ1-3, with TRBD1 identical over 7 bases. The CDR3 contains 15 residues. V trimming: 5 bases; J trimming: 5 bases; junction bases outside the gene matches: 9. CDR1 is MNHEY and CDR2 is SMNVEV in the germline V gene (reference sequence).

Here the CDR3 reads CASSYGQGGTEAFF. The CDR3 nucleotides are TGTGCCAGCAGTTATGGACAGGGGGGTACTGAAGCTTTCTTT. V is TRBV5-4 and J is TRBJ1-1; the match to TRBD1 covers 10 bases. The CDR3 sequence is 14 residues long. Germline V lookup: CDR1 SGHNT, CDR2 YYREEE (reference sequence). Losses at the gene ends were 5 bases for V and 5 bases for J; bases not matched to a gene: 6.

The V gene is TRBV6-6, the J gene TRBJ1-6; perhaps TRBD1 as D (5 bases). V was clipped by 8 bases and J by 6 bases, with 11 bases between them. From germline, CDR1 is MNHNY and CDR2 SVGAGI (reference sequence). The CDR3 covers 13 residues. DNA of the CDR3: TGTGCCAGCTCTGGCCAGGGTAATTCACCCCTCCACTTT. This gives the protein CASSGQGNSPLHF.

The rearrangement uses TRBV25-1 and TRBJ2-4, with D perhaps given as TRBD1 or TRBD2 (5 bases each). CDR1 MGHDK and CDR2 SYGVNS come from the germline V gene. The germline V and J ends were trimmed by 8 bases and 11 bases, with 13 bases remaining between them. This CDR3 spans 11 amino acids. CDR3: CASSPGDVQYF. The CDR3 coding sequence is TGTGCCAGCTCCCCCGGGGACGTTCAGTACTTC. The entire variable domain, with the rest obtained from reference TRBV25-1 and TRBJ2-4, is as follows: EADIYQTPRYLVIGTGKKITLECSQTMGHDKMYWYQQDPGMELHLIHYSYGVNSTEKGDLSSESTVSRIRTEHFPLTLESARPSHTSQYLCASSPGDVQYFGAGTRLSVL.

This chain links TRBV5-1 with TRBJ1-1, with 10 bases aligning to TRBD1. Germline V gives CDR1 SGHRS, CDR2 YFSETQ. CDR3 length equals 13 residues. The trim removed 6 bases at V and 5 bases at J, leaving 4 bases unmatched. This CDR3 reads CASKDRGHTEAFF. In nucleotides, the CDR3 is TGCGCCAGCAAAGACAGGGGGCATACTGAAGCTTTCTTT.

The chain joins TRBV5-1 to TRBJ1-6, with D uncertain. The germline V gene encodes CDR1 SGHRS and CDR2 YFSETQ. Trimming left V 9 bases short and J 6 bases short, with 16 bases between. The CDR3 runs 14 residues. The CDR3 here is CATASSPGNSPLHF. CDR3 coding DNA: TGCGCCACCGCGTCCTCTCCCGGTAATTCACCCCTCCACTTT.

The rearrangement joins TRBV9 to TRBJ2-3, with D tentatively TRBD2 (6 bases). The germline gives CDR1 SGDLS, CDR2 YYNGEE. The V end lost 0 bases, the J end lost 7 bases, and 15 bases lay between the germline ends. This CDR3 has 15 amino acids. Written as DNA, the CDR3 is TGTGCCAGCAGCGTAGACGTCGGCGGGGTATATACGCAGTATTTT. Its protein product is CASSVDVGGVYTQYF.

J is TRBJ1-4 and V is TRBV6-1; D is undetermined. CDR1 and CDR2 (germline): MNHNS, SASEGT. CDR3 size: 13 residues. V gave up 1 base and J gave up 5 bases, with 5 bases separating them. DNA for the CDR3: TGTGCCAGCAGTGAAGGCCCAAATGAAAAACTGTTTTTT. Translated: CASSEGPNEKLFF.

This rearrangement joins TRBV5-4 to TRBJ1-6, with a possible D match to TRBD1 (6 bases). The CDR3 is 15 residues long. The ends were cut back, 4 bases at V and 12 bases at J, with 20 bases in the middle. From germline, CDR1 is SGHNT and CDR2 YYREEE (reference sequence). This chain's CDR3 is CASSPFVGGQRPLHF. CDR3 DNA sequence: TGTGCCAGCAGCCCATTTGTGGGGGGCCAAAGACCCCTCCACTTT.

The chain carries TRBV4-2 and TRBJ1-2; 11 positions agree with TRBD1. CDR3 length equals 15 residues. V gave up 1 base and J gave up 8 bases; unmatched junction bases: 6. In germline, CDR1 is LGHNA, CDR2 YNFKEQ. The CDR3 DNA sequence: TGTGCCAGCAGCCAAGTTCGGACAGGGGGCATAGGCTACACCTTC. This codes for CASSQVRTGGIGYTF.

V and J are TRBV6-2 or TRBV6-3 and TRBJ1-5; TRBD1 aligns across 8 bases. This CDR3 has 15 amino acids. CDR1 is MNHEY, CDR2 SVGEGT, per germline. Losses at the gene ends were 4 bases for V and 6 bases for J; bases not matched to a gene: 8. The CDR3, as DNA: TGTGCCAGCAGTTCGACAGGGGAGGCAGTTCAGCCCCAGCATTTT. Residues: CASSSTGEAVQPQHF.

V usage is TRBV4-3 and J usage is TRBJ1-4; D gene uncertain. This CDR3 comprises 14 residues. CDR1 is LGHNA, CDR2 YSLEER, per germline. V was shortened by 5 bases and J by 8 bases, with 15 bases between the two germline ends. Here the CDR3 reads CASSDQRVNEKLFF. CDR3 bases: TGCGCCAGCAGCGATCAGCGGGTTAACGAAAAACTGTTTTTT.

The chain carries TRBV18 and TRBJ2-7; 9 bases agree with TRBD1. The CDR3 runs to 15 residues. CDR1 KGHSH and CDR2 LQKENI come from the germline V gene. J gave up 3 bases and V 3 bases, and 6 bases lay outside the gene matches. CDR3 protein: CASSPGQGSYYEQYV. DNA for the CDR3: TGTGCCAGCTCACCGGGACAGGGATCATACTACGAGCAGTACGTC.

In its sample, this clone was seen once. The sample carries other DNA sequences with the same CDR3. The rearrangement links TRBV28 to TRBJ2-1; D remains unclear. Germline V gene data show CDR1 as MDHEN and CDR2 as SYDVKM. The ends were cut back, 2 bases at V and 2 bases at J, with 1 base in the middle. The CDR3 extends over 12 amino acids. This chain's CDR3 is CASSLPYNEQFF. CDR3 in DNA: TGTGCCAGCAGTTTACCCTACAATGAGCAGTTCTTC.

The chain couples TRBV18 to TRBJ2-1; TRBD2 matches 7 bases. The CDR3 contains 15 residues. Germline-derived CDR1 and CDR2 are KGHSH and LQKENI. The junction had 4 bases not matched to a gene; V was cut back by 2 bases and J by 3 bases. The CDR3 coding sequence is TGTGCCAGCTCACCAGGCGGGAGCGGCTACAATGAGCAGTTCTTC. This codes for CASSPGGSGYNEQFF.

This rearrangement joins TRBV6-6 to TRBJ1-5; TRBD1 is a possible D gene (5 bases). The CDR3 totals 15 residues. CDR1 MNHNY and CDR2 SVGAGI come from the germline V gene (reference sequence). The V end lost 6 bases, the J end lost 4 bases, and 16 bases lay between the germline ends. The CDR3 coding sequence is TGTGCCAGCAGCCCCTTTGCGGGACTTAATCAGCCCCAGCATTTT. As protein: CASSPFAGLNQPQHF.

The chain employs TRBV27 and TRBJ1-2; no firm D call. This CDR3 is built from 14 residues. The V end lost 3 bases, the J end lost 4 bases, and 12 bases lay between the germline ends. The V gene's germline CDR1 is MNHEY and CDR2 SMNVEV (reference sequence). The CDR3 nucleotides read TGTGCCAGCAGTTTTCAGGAAGAAGGCTATGGCTACACCTTC. Amino acid sequence: CASSFQEEGYGYTF.

This chain connects TRBV7-9 to TRBJ2-1; 15 positions agree with TRBD2. The CDR3 totals 16 residues. The V gene end was trimmed by 1 base and the J gene end by 8 bases; junction bases not matched to a gene: 3. Looked up from germline, CDR1 is SEHNR and CDR2 is FQNEAQ (reference sequence). The CDR3 loop is CASSLGTSGRAHEQFF. CDR3 sequence (DNA): TGTGCCAGCAGCTTAGGGACTAGCGGGAGGGCCCATGAGCAGTTCTTC. The whole variable domain, filled in from reference TRBV7-9 and TRBJ2-1, reads DTGVSQNPRHKITKRGQNVTFRCDPISEHNRLYWYRQTLGQGPEFLTYFQNEAQLEKSRLLSDRFSAERPKGSFSTLEIQRTEQGDSAMYLCASSLGTSGRAHEQFFGPGTRLTVL.

A remark on this clone: This specimen includes other DNA sequences encoding the same CDR3. The chain has TRBV5-1 and TRBJ1-1, with D maybe TRBD1 (6 bases). The germline gives CDR1 SGHRS, CDR2 YFSETQ. V was cut by 0 bases and J by 4 bases, with 10 bases left in between. This CDR3 comprises 14 residues. CDR3 amino acids: CASSLGVGGTEAFF. In DNA form, the CDR3 reads TGCGCCAGCAGCTTGGGGGTAGGGGGCACTGAAGCTTTCTTT.

This chain uses TRBV5-1 with TRBJ2-1; tentative D call: TRBD2 (6 bases). V was trimmed by 0 bases and J by 5 bases, leaving 12 bases between them. Germline CDR1 is SGHRS and CDR2 is YFSETQ. This CDR3 region has 15 residues. Here the CDR3 reads CASSLGGREDNEQFF. The CDR3 DNA is TGCGCCAGCAGCTTGGGGGGCAGGGAGGACAATGAGCAGTTCTTC.

V usage is TRBV5-1 and J usage is TRBJ1-1; 9 bases align to TRBD1. With 4 bases clipped from V and 5 bases from J, the junction kept 9 bases outside the gene matches. The CDR3 runs 15 residues. In germline, CDR1 is SGHRS, CDR2 YFSETQ. For the CDR3, the DNA is TGCGCCAGCAGCCCGCATACAGGGGGCGGAACTGAAGCTTTCTTT. Encoded protein: CASSPHTGGGTEAFF.

This clone appeared once. The chain carries TRBV6-5 and TRBJ2-1, with D tentatively TRBD2 (7 bases). Trimming shortened V by 2 bases and J by 5 bases, and 16 bases separated the two germline ends. Germline CDR1 reads MNHEY; CDR2 reads SVGAGI. CDR3 length: 16 residues. DNA of the CDR3: TGTGCCAGCAGTTACCTACAGGGAGGGACTCACAATGAGCAGTTCTTC. Amino acid sequence: CASSYLQGGTHNEQFF.

The V gene is TRBV5-4, the J gene TRBJ2-5; TRBD1 aligns across 8 bases. Germline V lookup: CDR1 SGHNT, CDR2 YYREEE (reference sequence). The CDR3 totals 17 residues. The junction had 15 bases not matched to a gene; V was cut back by 3 bases and J by 5 bases. The CDR3 region has the DNA TGTGCCAGCAGCTCCCCACGTGGACAGGGTCCAGGGGAGACCCAGTACTTC. This codes for CASSSPRGQGPGETQYF.

In the case of this clone: Within the sample, other DNA sequences also encode this same CDR3. CDR3 protein: CASSLTGGNTIYF. CDR3 coding DNA: TGCGCCAGCAGCTTGACAGGGGGAAACACCATATATTTT. The chain links TRBV5-1 to TRBJ1-3; D perhaps matches TRBD1 (6 bases). The CDR3 totals 13 residues. Germline CDR1 SGHRS, CDR2 YFSETQ. Trimming pared 1 base from V and 4 bases from J, leaving 6 bases between.

This clone has just a few counts. The V and J genes are TRBV7-9 and TRBJ2-6; 10 nucleotides line up with TRBD1. The V gene end was trimmed by 1 base and the J gene end by 0 bases; junction bases not matched to a gene: 3. This CDR3 region has 18 residues. CDR1 is SEHNR, CDR2 FQNEAQ, per germline (reference sequence). The CDR3 DNA reads as TGTGCCAGCAGCTTAGGACAGGGGGCCCTCTCTGGGGCCAACGTCCTGACTTTC. This translates into CASSLGQGALSGANVLTF.

This clone was observed at least ten times. The rearrangement joins TRBV6-6 to TRBJ1-6, with TRBD1 matching over 7 bases. This CDR3 contains 13 residues. CDR1 is MNHNY, CDR2 SVGAGI, per germline (reference sequence). Trimming cost V 8 bases and J 6 bases; bases outside gene matches: 4. CDR3 region: CASGTDVNSPLHF. In DNA form, the CDR3 reads TGTGCCAGCGGGACAGACGTTAATTCACCCCTCCACTTT.